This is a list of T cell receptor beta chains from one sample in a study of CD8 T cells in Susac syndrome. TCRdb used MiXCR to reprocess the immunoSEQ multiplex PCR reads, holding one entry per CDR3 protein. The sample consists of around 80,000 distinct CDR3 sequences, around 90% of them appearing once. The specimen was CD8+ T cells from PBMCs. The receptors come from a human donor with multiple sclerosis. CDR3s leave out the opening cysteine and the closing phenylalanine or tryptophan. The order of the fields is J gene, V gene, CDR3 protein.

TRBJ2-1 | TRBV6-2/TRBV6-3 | ASSYWTAYYNEQF
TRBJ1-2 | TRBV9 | ASSVGVTGHYGYT
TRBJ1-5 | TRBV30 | AWSVRQGAQPQH
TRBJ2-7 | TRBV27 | ASSFGRASYEQY
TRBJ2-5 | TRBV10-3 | AISEDGQETQY
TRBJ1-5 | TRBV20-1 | SAYRGYNQPQH
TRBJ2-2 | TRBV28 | ASSLIRANTGELF
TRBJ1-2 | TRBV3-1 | ASSPRWPAHYGYT
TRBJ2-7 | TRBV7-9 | ASSLPTGSSYEQY
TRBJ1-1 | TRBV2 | ASTPPGAAQAAF
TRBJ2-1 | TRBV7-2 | ASSLETSRPPYNEQF
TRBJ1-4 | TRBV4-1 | ASSQGTGGDGEKLF
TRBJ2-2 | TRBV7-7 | ASSLGRGGELF
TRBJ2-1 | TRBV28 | ASRKDPTNEQF
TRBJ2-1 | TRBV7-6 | ASSLRQGSTNGEQF
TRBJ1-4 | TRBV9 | ASSVGEATNEKLF
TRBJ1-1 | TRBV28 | ASRGGSNTEAF
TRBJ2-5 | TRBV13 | ASSLVDSPETQY
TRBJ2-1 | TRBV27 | ASSSTGDPHNEQF
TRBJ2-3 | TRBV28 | ASSLTSAITDTQY
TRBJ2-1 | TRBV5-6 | ASSLLAGGLDEQF
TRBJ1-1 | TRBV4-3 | ASSQDYWGTEAF
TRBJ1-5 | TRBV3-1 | ASSQEQYSNQPQH
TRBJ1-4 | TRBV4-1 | ASSRDEKLF
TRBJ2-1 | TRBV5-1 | ASSLAGGTYNEQF
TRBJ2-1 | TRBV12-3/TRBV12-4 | ASSLTSSLHYNEQF
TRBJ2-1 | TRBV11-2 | ASRSAASSYNEQF
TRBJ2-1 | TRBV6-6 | ASSLTQTNEQF
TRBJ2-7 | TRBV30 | AWSVGRYEQY
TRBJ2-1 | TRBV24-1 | ATSDLAGNEQF
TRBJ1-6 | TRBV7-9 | ASSLSSPLH
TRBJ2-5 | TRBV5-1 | ASTNLSGRYQETQY
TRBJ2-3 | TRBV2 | ASSYSPGDTQY
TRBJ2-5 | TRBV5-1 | ASSLVPAAETQY
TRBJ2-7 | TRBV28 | ASSFWDGSSYEQY
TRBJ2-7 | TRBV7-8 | ASSPRPWGTHYEQY
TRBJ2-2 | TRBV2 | ASRGGRLANTGELF
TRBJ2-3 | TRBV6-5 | ASSAISSTDTQY
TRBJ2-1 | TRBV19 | ASSWSLRLGEQF
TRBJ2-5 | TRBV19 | ASTRGQGFQETQY
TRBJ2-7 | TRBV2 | ASRERGGSEQY
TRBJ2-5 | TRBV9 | ASSEQGWSQETQY
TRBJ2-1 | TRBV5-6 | ASSLDLYNEQF
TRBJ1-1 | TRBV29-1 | SVEDQVRGNTEAF
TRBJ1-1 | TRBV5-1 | ARVEGLDTEAF
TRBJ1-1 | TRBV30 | AWSVLDGGTEAF
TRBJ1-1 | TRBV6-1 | ASSPPYLEAF
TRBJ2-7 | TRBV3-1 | ASSPAGSEQY
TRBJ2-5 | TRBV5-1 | ASSLVVGETQY
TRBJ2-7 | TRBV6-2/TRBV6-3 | ASSHTSERGGAEQY
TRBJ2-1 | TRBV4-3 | ASSQDQLNSLYNEQF
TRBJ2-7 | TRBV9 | ASSVGGTGFEQY
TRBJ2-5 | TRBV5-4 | ASSSVPVETQY
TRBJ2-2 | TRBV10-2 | ASSEDHAGELF
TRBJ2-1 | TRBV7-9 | ASSRGQGAYNEQF
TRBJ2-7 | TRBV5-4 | ASSSGQHEQY